This T cell receptor beta chain originates from a study of response to subunit inactivated influenza vaccine. Study results and limitations: Researchers suggested that each seasonal influenza vaccination recruits few new T cells.

Details on this clonotype: What it recognizes is unknown.

TCRdb itself ran the RT-PCR reads through MiXCR, one entry per CDR3 protein. The sample has over 400,000 distinct CDR3 sequences; 10% to 15% are singletons. Material: PBMCs from blood, obtained roughly 46 days after vaccination. The receptor's source is a man aged 45 to 65 who received an inactivated influenza vaccine.

DNA for the CDR3: TGTGCCACCAGTGATCCCGGACTGGGCGGGGAGCTGTTTTTT. Translated: CATSDPGLGGELFF. The chain couples TRBV24-1 to TRBJ2-2, with D possibly being TRBD2 (5 bases). CDR1 is KGHDR, CDR2 SFDVKD, per germline. This CDR3 contains 14 residues. V was clipped by 3 bases and J by 7 bases, with 11 bases between them.